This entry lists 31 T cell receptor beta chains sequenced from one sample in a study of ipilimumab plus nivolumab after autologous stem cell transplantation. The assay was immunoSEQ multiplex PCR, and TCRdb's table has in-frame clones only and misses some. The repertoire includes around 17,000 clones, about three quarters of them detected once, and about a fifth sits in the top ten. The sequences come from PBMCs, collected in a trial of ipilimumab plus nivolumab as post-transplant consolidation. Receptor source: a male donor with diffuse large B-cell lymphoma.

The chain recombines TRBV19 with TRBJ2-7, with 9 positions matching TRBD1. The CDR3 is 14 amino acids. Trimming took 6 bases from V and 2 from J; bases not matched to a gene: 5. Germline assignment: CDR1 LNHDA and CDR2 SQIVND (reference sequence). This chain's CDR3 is CASRGQGSTYEQYF. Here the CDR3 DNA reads TGTGCCAGTAGAGGACAGGGGTCGACCTACGAGCAGTACTTC.

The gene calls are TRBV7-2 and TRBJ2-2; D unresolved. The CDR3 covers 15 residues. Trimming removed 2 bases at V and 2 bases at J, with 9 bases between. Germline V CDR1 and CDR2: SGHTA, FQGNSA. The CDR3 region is CASSLFGSNTGELFF. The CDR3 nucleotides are TGTGCCAGCAGCTTATTTGGGTCAAACACCGGGGAGCTGTTTTTT.

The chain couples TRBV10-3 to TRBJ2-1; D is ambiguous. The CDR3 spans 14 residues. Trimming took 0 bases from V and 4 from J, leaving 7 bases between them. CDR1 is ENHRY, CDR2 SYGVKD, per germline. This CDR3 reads CAISESAAYNEQFF. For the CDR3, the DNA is TGTGCCATCAGTGAGTCCGCAGCTTACAATGAGCAGTTCTTC.

The CDR3 sequence is CASSPLWREQYF. As DNA, the CDR3 is TGTGCCAGCAGTCCGCTCTGGAGAGAGCAGTACTTC. The chain recombines TRBV28 with TRBJ2-7; D remains ambiguous. Trimming removed 5 bases at V and 7 bases at J, with 12 bases between. This CDR3 has 12 amino acids. Germline CDR1 MDHEN, CDR2 SYDVKM.

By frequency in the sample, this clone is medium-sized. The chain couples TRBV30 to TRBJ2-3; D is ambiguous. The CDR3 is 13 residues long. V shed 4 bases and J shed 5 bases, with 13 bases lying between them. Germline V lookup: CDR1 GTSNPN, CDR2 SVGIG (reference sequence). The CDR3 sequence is CAWTRFPGDTQYF. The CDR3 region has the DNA TGTGCCTGGACTCGGTTCCCGGGAGATACGCAGTATTTT.

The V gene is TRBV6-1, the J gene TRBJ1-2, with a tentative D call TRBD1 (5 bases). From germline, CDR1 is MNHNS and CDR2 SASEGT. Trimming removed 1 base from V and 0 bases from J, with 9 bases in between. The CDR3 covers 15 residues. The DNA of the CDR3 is TGTGCCAGCAGTGAAGGCCCAGGGTCTAACTATGGCTACACCTTC. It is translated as CASSEGPGSNYGYTF.

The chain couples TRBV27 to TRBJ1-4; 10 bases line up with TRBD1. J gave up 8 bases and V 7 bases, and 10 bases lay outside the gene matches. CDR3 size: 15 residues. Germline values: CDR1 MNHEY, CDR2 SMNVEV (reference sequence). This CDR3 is CASTSGTGVREKLFF. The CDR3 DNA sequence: TGTGCCAGCACCTCCGGGACAGGGGTACGCGAAAAACTGTTTTTT. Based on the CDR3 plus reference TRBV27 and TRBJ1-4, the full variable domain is EAQVTQNPRYLITVTGKKLTVTCSQNMNHEYMSWYRQDPGLGLRQIYYSMNVEVTDKGDVPEGYKVSRKEKRNFPLILESPSPNQTSLYFCASTSGTGVREKLFFGSGTQLSVL.

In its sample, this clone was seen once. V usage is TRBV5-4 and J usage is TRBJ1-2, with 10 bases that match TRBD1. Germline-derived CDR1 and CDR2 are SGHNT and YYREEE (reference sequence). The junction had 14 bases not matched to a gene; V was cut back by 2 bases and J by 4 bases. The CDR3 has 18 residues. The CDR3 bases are TGTGCCAGCAGCTTTGCGGTAGGGACAGGGGAGATCGGCTATGGCTACACCTTC. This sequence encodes CASSFAVGTGEIGYGYTF. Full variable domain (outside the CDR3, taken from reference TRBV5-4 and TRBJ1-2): ETGVTQSPTHLIKTRGQQVTLRCSSQSGHNTVSWYQQALGQGPQFIFQYYREEENGRGNFPPRFSGLQFPNYSSELNVNALELDDSALYLCASSFAVGTGEIGYGYTFGSGTRLTVV.

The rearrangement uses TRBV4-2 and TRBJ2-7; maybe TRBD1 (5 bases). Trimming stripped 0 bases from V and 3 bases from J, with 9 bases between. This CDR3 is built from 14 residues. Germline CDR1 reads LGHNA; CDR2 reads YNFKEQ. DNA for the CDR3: TGTGCCAGCAGCCAAGACAGGGCACTCTACGAGCAGTACTTC. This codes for CASSQDRALYEQYF.

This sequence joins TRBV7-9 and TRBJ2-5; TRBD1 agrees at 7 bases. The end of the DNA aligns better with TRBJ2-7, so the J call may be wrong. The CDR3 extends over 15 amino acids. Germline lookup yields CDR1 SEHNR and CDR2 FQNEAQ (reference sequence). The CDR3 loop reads CASSPTGSYNYEQYF. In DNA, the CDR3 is TGTGCCAGCAGCCCGACAGGGTCTTACAATTACGAGCAGTACTTC.

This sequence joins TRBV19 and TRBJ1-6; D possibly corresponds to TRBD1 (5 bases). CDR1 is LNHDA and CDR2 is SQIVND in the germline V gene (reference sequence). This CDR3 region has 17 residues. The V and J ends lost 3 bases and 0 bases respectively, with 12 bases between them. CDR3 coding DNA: TGTGCCAGTAGTATCTCCGGGGGGAGCTCCTATAATTCACCCCTCCACTTT. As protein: CASSISGGSSYNSPLHF.

The CDR3: CASSLEGRLPESYNEQFF. Here the CDR3 DNA reads TGCGCCAGCAGCTTGGAAGGAAGGCTGCCTGAGTCCTACAATGAGCAGTTCTTC. The chain combines TRBV5-1 with TRBJ2-1; no clear D gene. The germline V gene encodes CDR1 SGHRS and CDR2 YFSETQ. The V end lost 0 bases, the J end lost 1 base, and 17 bases lay between the germline ends. CDR3 length: 18 amino acids.

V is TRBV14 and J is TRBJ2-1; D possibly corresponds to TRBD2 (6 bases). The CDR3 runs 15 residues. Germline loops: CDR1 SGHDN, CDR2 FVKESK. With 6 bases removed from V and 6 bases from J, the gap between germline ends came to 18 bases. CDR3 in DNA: TGTGCCAGCAGAAAGGAAACCGGGAGCTCCAATGAGCAGTTCTTC. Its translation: CASRKETGSSNEQFF.

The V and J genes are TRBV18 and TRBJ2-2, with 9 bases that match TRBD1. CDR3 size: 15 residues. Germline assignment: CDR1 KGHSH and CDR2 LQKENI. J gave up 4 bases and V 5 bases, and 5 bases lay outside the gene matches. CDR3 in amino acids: CASSAGTGSTGELFF. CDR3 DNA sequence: TGTGCCAGCTCAGCCGGGACAGGGTCCACCGGGGAGCTGTTTTTT.

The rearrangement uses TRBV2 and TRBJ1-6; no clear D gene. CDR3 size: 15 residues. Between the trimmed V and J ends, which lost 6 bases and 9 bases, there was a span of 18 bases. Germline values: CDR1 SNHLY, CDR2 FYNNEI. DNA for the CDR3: TGTGCCAGCAGCCGGGGAAGCGAGGAGGTTTCACCCCTCCACTTT. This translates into CASSRGSEEVSPLHF. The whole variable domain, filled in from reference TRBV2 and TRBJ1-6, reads EPEVTQTPSHQVTQMGQEVILRCVPISNHLYFYWYRQILGQKVEFLVSFYNNEISEKSEIFDDQFSVERPDGSNFTLKIRSTKLEDSAMYFCASSRGSEEVSPLHFGNGTRLTVT.

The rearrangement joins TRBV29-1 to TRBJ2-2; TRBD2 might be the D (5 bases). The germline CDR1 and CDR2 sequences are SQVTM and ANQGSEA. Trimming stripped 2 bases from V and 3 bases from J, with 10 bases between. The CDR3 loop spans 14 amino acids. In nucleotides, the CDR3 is TGCAGCGTTGAAAGAGGGCATGACACCGGGGAGCTGTTTTTT. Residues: CSVERGHDTGELFF.

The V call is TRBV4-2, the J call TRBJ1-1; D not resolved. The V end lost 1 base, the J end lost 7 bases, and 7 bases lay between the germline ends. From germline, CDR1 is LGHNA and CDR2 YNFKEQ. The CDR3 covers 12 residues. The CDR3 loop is CASSQGYNEAFF. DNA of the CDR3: TGTGCCAGCAGCCAAGGATATAATGAAGCTTTCTTT.

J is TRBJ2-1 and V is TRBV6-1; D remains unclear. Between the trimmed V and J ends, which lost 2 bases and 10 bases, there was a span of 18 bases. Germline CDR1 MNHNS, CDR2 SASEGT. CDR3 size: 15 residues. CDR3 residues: CASSENPSVQWEQFF. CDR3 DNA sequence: TGTGCCAGCAGTGAAAACCCGAGTGTACAATGGGAGCAGTTCTTC.

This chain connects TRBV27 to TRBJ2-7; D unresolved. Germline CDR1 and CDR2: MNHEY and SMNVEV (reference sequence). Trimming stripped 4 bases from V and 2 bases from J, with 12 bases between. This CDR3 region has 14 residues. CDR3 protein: CASSSTTAAYEQYF. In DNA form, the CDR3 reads TGTGCCAGCAGTTCCACTACCGCTGCCTACGAGCAGTACTTC.

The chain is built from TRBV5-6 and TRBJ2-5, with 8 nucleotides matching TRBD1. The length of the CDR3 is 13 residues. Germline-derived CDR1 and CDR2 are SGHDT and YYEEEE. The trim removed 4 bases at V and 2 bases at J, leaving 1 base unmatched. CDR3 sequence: CASSHRGQETQYF. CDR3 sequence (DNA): TGTGCCAGCAGCCACAGGGGGCAAGAGACCCAGTACTTC.

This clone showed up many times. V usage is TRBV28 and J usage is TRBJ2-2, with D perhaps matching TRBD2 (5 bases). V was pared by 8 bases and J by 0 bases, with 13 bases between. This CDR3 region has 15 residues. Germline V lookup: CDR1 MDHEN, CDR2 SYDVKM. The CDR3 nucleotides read TGTGCCAGCCGGTTCGGGGAACCGAACACCGGGGAGCTGTTTTTT. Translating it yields CASRFGEPNTGELFF.

The CDR3 loop reads CASSSGRGGAYSNQPQHF. The CDR3 DNA sequence: TGTGCCAGCAGTTCGGGCAGGGGGGGGGCATATAGCAATCAGCCCCAGCATTTT. The chain links TRBV27 to TRBJ1-5; the match to TRBD1 covers 7 bases. The CDR3 spans 18 residues. The germline V gene encodes CDR1 MNHEY and CDR2 SMNVEV (reference sequence). V was pared by 4 bases and J by 0 bases, with 12 bases of the junction left unmatched.

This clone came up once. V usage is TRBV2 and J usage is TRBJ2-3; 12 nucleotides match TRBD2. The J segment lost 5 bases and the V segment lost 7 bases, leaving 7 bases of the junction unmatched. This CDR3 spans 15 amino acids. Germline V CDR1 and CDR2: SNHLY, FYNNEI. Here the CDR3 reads CASIPTSGSIDTQYF. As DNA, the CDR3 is TGTGCCAGCATTCCGACTAGCGGGAGTATAGATACGCAGTATTTT.

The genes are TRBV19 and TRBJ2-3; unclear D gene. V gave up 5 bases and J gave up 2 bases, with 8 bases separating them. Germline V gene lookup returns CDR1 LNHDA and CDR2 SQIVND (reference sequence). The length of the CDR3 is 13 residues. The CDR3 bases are TGTGCCAGTAGTCCAACCGTCACAGATACGCAGTATTTT. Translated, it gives CASSPTVTDTQYF. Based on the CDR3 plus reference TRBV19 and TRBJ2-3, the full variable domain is DGGITQSPKYLFRKEGQNVTLSCEQNLNHDAMYWYRQDPGQGLRLIYYSQIVNDFQKGDIAEGYSVSREKKESFPLTVTSAQKNPTAFYLCASSPTVTDTQYFGPGTRLTVL.

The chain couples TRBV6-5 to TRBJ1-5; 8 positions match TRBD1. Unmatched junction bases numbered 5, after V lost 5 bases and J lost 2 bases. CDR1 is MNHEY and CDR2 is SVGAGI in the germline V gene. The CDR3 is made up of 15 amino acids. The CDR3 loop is CASSLTGGRNQPQHF. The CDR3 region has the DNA TGTGCCAGCAGTCTTACAGGGGGACGCAATCAGCCCCAGCATTTT.

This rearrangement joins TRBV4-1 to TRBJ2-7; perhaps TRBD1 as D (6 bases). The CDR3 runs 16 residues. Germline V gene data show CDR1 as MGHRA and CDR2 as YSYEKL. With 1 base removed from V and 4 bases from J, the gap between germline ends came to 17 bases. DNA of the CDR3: TGCGCCAGCAGCCAAGTCGCCGGGACAACCGTGTACGAGCAGTACTTC. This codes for CASSQVAGTTVYEQYF.

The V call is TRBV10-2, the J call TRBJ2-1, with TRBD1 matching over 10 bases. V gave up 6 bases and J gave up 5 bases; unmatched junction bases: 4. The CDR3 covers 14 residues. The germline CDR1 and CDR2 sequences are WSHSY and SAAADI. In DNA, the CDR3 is TGCGCCAGCAGCACGGGACAGGGGAACAATGAGCAGTTCTTC. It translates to CASSTGQGNNEQFF.

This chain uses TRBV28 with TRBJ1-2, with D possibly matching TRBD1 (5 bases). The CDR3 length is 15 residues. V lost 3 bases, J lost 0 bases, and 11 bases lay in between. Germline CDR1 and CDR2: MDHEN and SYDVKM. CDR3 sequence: CASSLWQGANYGYTF. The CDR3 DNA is TGTGCCAGCAGTTTGTGGCAGGGAGCTAACTATGGCTACACCTTC.

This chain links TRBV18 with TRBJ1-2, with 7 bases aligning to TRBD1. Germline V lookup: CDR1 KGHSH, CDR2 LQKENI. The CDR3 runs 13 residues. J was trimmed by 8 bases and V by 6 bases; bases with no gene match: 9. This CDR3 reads CASSRQGNEGYTF. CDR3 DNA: TGTGCCAGCTCCCGACAGGGCAACGAAGGCTACACCTTC.

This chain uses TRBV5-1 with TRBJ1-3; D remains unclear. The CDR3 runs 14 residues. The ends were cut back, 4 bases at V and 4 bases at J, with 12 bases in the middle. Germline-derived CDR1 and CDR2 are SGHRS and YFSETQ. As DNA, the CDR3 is TGCGCCAGCAGCCAGATGGTTGGCGGAAACACCATATATTTT. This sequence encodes CASSQMVGGNTIYF.

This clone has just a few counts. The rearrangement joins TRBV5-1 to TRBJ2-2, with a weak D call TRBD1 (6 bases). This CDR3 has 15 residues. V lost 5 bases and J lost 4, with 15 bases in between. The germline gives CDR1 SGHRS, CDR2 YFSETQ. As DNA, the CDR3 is TGCGCCAGCAGTCCTGACAGGCCTGCCACCGGGGAGCTGTTTTTT. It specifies CASSPDRPATGELFF. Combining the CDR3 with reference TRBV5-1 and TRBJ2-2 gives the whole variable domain KAGVTQTPRYLIKTRGQQVTLSCSPISGHRSVSWYQQTPGQGLQFLFEYFSETQRNKGNFPGRFSGRQFSNSRSEMNVSTLELGDSALYLCASSPDRPATGELFFGEGSRLTVL.